These T cell receptor beta chains were read from a single sample in a study of blood T cells in healthy people across ages. TCRdb called the 5' RACE reads again in MiXCR, with one record for every CDR3 protein. The sample lists hundreds of thousands of distinct CDR3 sequences, under 45% occurring once. The sample was blood. These TCRs come from a man in his fifties or sixties in good health. Each CDR3 is given without its conserved first and last residue. Fields, in order: V gene, clone size, CDR3 protein. Part of the rows lack a size; the others show once, few, many or a class for expanded clones.

>TRBV7-2|.
ASSPWGLGASGADVLT
>TRBV11-2|.
ASSSPRGGGYT
>TRBV10-3|.
AISEEGQGSGQY
>TRBV9|few
ASSANRGPQETQY
>TRBV5-1|.
ASREEPGHPTYNEQF
>TRBV3-1|.
ASSHFSGREQF
>TRBV11-2|.
ASKQTGGDYGYT
>TRBV10-2|.
ASSESWASGPTDTQY
>TRBV27|.
ASSLNKYNSPLH
>TRBV4-1|.
ASSQDHEVGVPEAF
>TRBV24-1|once
ATSGGPSYNEQF
>TRBV15|many
ATSSPLRQAQY
>TRBV29-1|.
SVAGGTETQY
>TRBV27|few
ASSFNWGTEAF
>TRBV20-1|.
SARKGPTLSQH
>TRBV5-5|once
TSSPEEGLGQPQH
>TRBV5-6|many
ASSAGTDTQY
>TRBV20-1|.
SARDRQGANEQF
>TRBV5-1|few
ASSFKTGGYEQY
>TRBV4-3|.
ASSQDAGLAGLSSYNEQF
>TRBV7-2|.
ASSPSPGGSAY
>TRBV20-1|.
SAKGGYSNQPQH
>TRBV20-1|.
SAFRDSSNRPQH
>TRBV7-2|.
ASSKSLPGLAVNEQY
>TRBV20-1|few
SARDGRGSYEQY
>TRBV19|.
ASNDRRGQPQH
>TRBV12-3/TRBV12-4|.
ASSFGGGGDAQY
>TRBV4-3|few
ASSQWTGANVLT
>TRBV12-3/TRBV12-4|.
ASSLSGRWNQPQH
>TRBV12-3/TRBV12-4|once
ASSLFGGNEQF
>TRBV13|.
ASSHRDRDYPNYGYT
>TRBV6-2/TRBV6-3|.
ASGSGTGVREQY
>TRBV7-2|.
TSSLLASYEQY
>TRBV7-2|.
ASSLSTSGAPYEQY
>TRBV12-3/TRBV12-4|many
ASSTDRVGEQY
>TRBV7-2|few
ASSPGLALNIQY
>TRBV7-6|.
ASSETGTGPGIKFTQY
>TRBV5-5|.
ASSFGFGRVDQPQH
>TRBV30|.
AFRELSDTQY
>TRBV4-3|few
ASSQDRGLGEQY
>TRBV11-2|few
ASSLRGGAADTQY
>TRBV20-1|.
SARDDRAQH
>TRBV12-3/TRBV12-4|.
ASSFRDQPQH
>TRBV6-2/TRBV6-3|.
ASSDEGLHGYT
>TRBV20-1|few
SARAPGLVWETQY
>TRBV20-1|.
SVGGRVVTDTQY
>TRBV3-1|few
ASSQEVGGLAKNIQY
>TRBV29-1|.
SVARAGNTEAF
>TRBV6-1|few
ASSEKWRSSDEQY
>TRBV7-2|once
ASSLVFGGNTGELF
>TRBV20-1|.
SAVGGAFHEQF
>TRBV6-2/TRBV6-3|.
ASIGLNTDTQY
>TRBV7-3|.
ASSRGGEQETQY